This entry concerns a single TCR beta chain. In the original processing: Estimation of nucleated cell counts relied on the amplification of reference gene primers. This table comes from immunoSEQ multiplex PCR, and its TCRdb copy is limited to in-frame clones, with some not included. The V and J calls and clone size come from that table; D and trimming were worked out from the DNA. The table includes 300,000 or so clones, approximately 88% detected once. This sample is part of a study of blood T cell repertoires in COVID-19. Study details: Donors in the United States, Italy and Spain gave samples during acute or convalescent COVID-19.

Germline CDR1 MDHEN, CDR2 SYDVKM. V lost 7 bases and J lost 0, with 12 bases in between. The CDR3 is made up of 15 amino acids. The chain combines TRBV28 with TRBJ2-2, with D perhaps matching TRBD2 (7 bases). The sequenced sample consisted of peripheral blood. This TCR was sampled from a woman in her 30s who had recovered from COVID-19. CDR3 nucleotides: TGTGCCAGCACTCAAGGGGGGGCGAACACCGGGGAGCTGTTTTTT. This codes for CASTQGGANTGELFF. The full variable domain, rest sourced from reference TRBV28 and TRBJ2-2, is DVKVTQSSRYLVKRTGEKVFLECVQDMDHENMFWYRQDPGLGLRLIYFSYDVKMKEKGDIPEGYSVSREKKERFSLILESASTNQTSMYLCASTQGGANTGELFFGEGSRLTVL.